Sequencing of this T cell receptor beta chain was carried out in a study of CD8+CD57+ T cells in acquired aplastic anemia. Study background: Yields of DNA that came from sorted CD4+ and CD8+ cells averaged roughly 3.3 ug. Whole-study results and caveats: Over 25 CD8+ CDR3 sequences occurred in both the patients and the controls.

This clonotype occurred many times. Antigen unknown. The CDR3 covers 15 residues. Germline V CDR1 and CDR2: SGHAT, FQNNGV. Trimming took off 7 bases at V and 3 bases at J, with 17 bases between the two ends. Investigators profiled TCR beta VDJ and CDR3 from genomic DNA template. TCRdb ran MiXCR on the reads and lists one entry per CDR3 protein. The table has around 180,000 distinct CDR3 sequences, 63% seen once. The chain combines TRBV11-2 with TRBJ2-3, with D unclear. The receptor's source is a human donor in good health. The specimen sequenced was sorted CD4+, CD8+, or CD8+CD57+ T cells (not recorded which) from PBMCs. The CDR3 region is CASTPGFAHTDTQYF. The CDR3 DNA reads as TGTGCCAGCACGCCCGGGTTCGCCCATACAGATACGCAGTATTTT.